The 7 T cell receptor beta chains below come from one sample, sequenced in a study of T cell responses to AZD1222 COVID-19 vaccine. The assay was immunoSEQ multiplex PCR, and TCRdb's table has in-frame clones only and misses some. The sample includes some 110,000 clones, around 91% of them seen just once. This specimen was peripheral blood, taken on day 0 of AZD1222 vaccination. The source of these receptors is an adult in good health.

The chain recombines TRBV7-8 with TRBJ2-7, with D maybe TRBD1 (6 bases). Germline CDR1 SGHVS, CDR2 FQNEAQ. The CDR3 consists of 16 residues. The ends were cut back, 2 bases at V and 2 bases at J, with 16 bases in the middle. CDR3 sequence: CASSLTGQRLTYEQYF. CDR3 sequence (DNA): TGTGCCAGCAGCTTAACGGGACAACGATTGACCTACGAGCAGTACTTC.

The V gene is TRBV10-2, the J gene TRBJ2-1; D tentatively reads TRBD1 or TRBD2 (5 bases each). Germline CDR1 WSHSY, CDR2 SAAADI. The CDR3 is made up of 16 amino acids. The V and J ends lost 5 bases and 4 bases respectively, with 18 bases between them. Written as DNA, the CDR3 is TGCGCCAGCAGTCAACCGGGACGAAGGATTTACAATGAGCAGTTCTTC. Its translation is CASSQPGRRIYNEQFF.

V is TRBV12-5 and J is TRBJ2-7; 7 nucleotides line up with TRBD2. The CDR3 is 15 amino acids. The V and J ends lost 0 bases and 0 bases, in that order; junction bases with no gene match: 2. Per germline, CDR1 LGHNT and CDR2 FRNRAP. CDR3 coding DNA: TGTGCTAGTGGTTTGGTACGGGAGGTCTCCTACGAGCAGTACTTC. Its protein product is CASGLVREVSYEQYF. The whole variable domain, remainder taken from reference TRBV12-5 and TRBJ2-7, is DARVTQTPRHKVTEMGQEVTMRCQPILGHNTVFWYRQTMMQGLELLAYFRNRAPLDDSGMPKDRFSAEMPDATLATLKIQPSEPRDSAVYFCASGLVREVSYEQYFGPGTRLTVT.

The CDR3 loop reads CATSDSRRTAYNEQFF. The CDR3, as DNA: TGTGCCACCAGTGATTCTAGGCGGACTGCCTACAATGAGCAGTTCTTC. The rearrangement links TRBV24-1 to TRBJ2-1, with TRBD2 as a possible D gene (5 bases). The CDR3 is made up of 16 amino acids. Germline V gene data show CDR1 as KGHDR and CDR2 as SFDVKD. Deletions cut 2 bases from V and 2 bases from J, with 12 bases between.

CDR3 sequence (DNA): TGCAGTGCTAGTCCTGGGGCGCGGGACCCTTATAGCTACACCTTC. This gives the protein CSASPGARDPYSYTF. The chain is built from TRBV20-1 and TRBJ1-2; tentative D call: TRBD1 (5 bases). V was cut by 3 bases and J by 9 bases, with 23 bases left in between. The CDR3 loop spans 15 amino acids. The germline V gene encodes CDR1 DFQATT and CDR2 SNEGSKA (reference sequence).

The chain has TRBV7-8 and TRBJ1-3; no definite D call. The ends were cut back, 1 base at V and 0 bases at J, with 7 bases in the middle. CDR1 and CDR2 (germline): SGHVS, FQNEAQ. The CDR3 sequence is 15 residues long. In DNA, the CDR3 is TGTGCCAGCAGCTTAGAGGCGGTCTCTGGAAACACCATATATTTT. Amino acid sequence: CASSLEAVSGNTIYF. Full variable domain (outside the CDR3, taken from reference TRBV7-8 and TRBJ1-3): GAGVSQSPRYKVAKRGQDVALRCDPISGHVSLFWYQQALGQGPEFLTYFQNEAQLDKSGLPSDRFFAERPEGSVSTLKIQRTQQEDSAVYLCASSLEAVSGNTIYFGEGSWLTVV.

The rearrangement uses TRBV15 and TRBJ2-7; D is tentatively TRBD1 or TRBD2 (5 bases each). With 5 bases removed from V and 7 bases from J, the gap between germline ends came to 12 bases. CDR3 length: 12 amino acids. The germline CDR1 and CDR2 sequences are LNHNV and YYDKDF (reference sequence). CDR3 sequence: CATSPGWGEQYF. The CDR3 nucleotides are TGTGCCACCAGCCCAGGGTGGGGGGAGCAGTACTTC.